These 5 T cell receptor beta chains were all obtained from the same sample, sequenced in a study of T cell responses to AZD1222 COVID-19 vaccine. Assay used: immunoSEQ multiplex PCR; TCRdb lists only in-frame clones, some missing. Seen here are about 140,000 clones, roughly 91% observed once, and the top ten hold more than 3%. The sequenced sample was peripheral blood, obtained 28 days after the second AZD1222 dose. These receptors all come from an adult who received the AZD1222 COVID-19 vaccine.

The chain employs TRBV6-5 and TRBJ1-1, with D tentatively TRBD1 (6 bases). The ends were cut back, 7 bases at V and 11 bases at J, with 17 bases in the middle. Germline loops: CDR1 MNHEY, CDR2 SVGAGI. CDR3 length: 12 residues. CDR3 in amino acids: CASNFLQGGAFF. In DNA form, the CDR3 reads TGTGCCAGCAACTTTCTACAGGGCGGCGCTTTCTTT.

In its sample, this clone was seen once. The chain is built from TRBV2 and TRBJ1-1; 7 bases fit TRBD1. The CDR3 has 13 amino acids. The V gene's germline CDR1 is SNHLY and CDR2 FYNNEI. Trimming cost V 9 bases and J 4 bases; bases outside gene matches: 8. DNA for the CDR3: TGTGCCAGTCACAGGGGCGAGGTCACTGAAGCTTTCTTT. Its protein product is CASHRGEVTEAFF. The variable domain in full, with the rest retrieved from reference TRBV2 and TRBJ1-1, is EPEVTQTPSHQVTQMGQEVILRCVPISNHLYFYWYRQILGQKVEFLVSFYNNEISEKSEIFDDQFSVERPDGSNFTLKIRSTKLEDSAMYFCASHRGEVTEAFFGQGTRLTVV.

This clone was picked up a small number of times. This chain links TRBV24-1 with TRBJ2-5, with TRBD1 matching 7 bases. Germline V gene data show CDR1 as KGHDR and CDR2 as SFDVKD. V trimming: 2 bases; J trimming: 5 bases; junction bases outside the gene matches: 7. The CDR3 runs 15 residues. The CDR3 reads CATSDSRTGSETQYF. CDR3 sequence (DNA): TGTGCCACCAGTGATTCAAGGACAGGTTCGGAGACCCAGTACTTC.

This chain joins TRBV4-3 and TRBJ1-3, with a possible D match to TRBD1 (6 bases). V was pared by 4 bases and J by 3 bases, with 19 bases between. This CDR3 region has 17 residues. Germline assignment: CDR1 LGHNA and CDR2 YSLEER. In DNA form, the CDR3 reads TGCGCCAGCAGCCCCTCAACAGGGCAGAAAATTGGAAACACCATATATTTT. Its protein is CASSPSTGQKIGNTIYF.

This clone is a singleton in its sample. CDR3 coding DNA: TGCGCCAGCAGCAACCCAGAAACGGCGGGCTATGGCTACACCTTC. Its protein product is CASSNPETAGYGYTF. This chain uses TRBV5-1 with TRBJ1-2; D remains ambiguous. CDR1 and CDR2 (germline): SGHRS, YFSETQ. Between the trimmed V and J ends, which lost 4 bases and 4 bases, there was a span of 17 bases. The CDR3 sequence is 15 residues long.